This T cell receptor beta chain is drawn from a study of T cells in Graves' hyperthyroidism and ophthalmopathy. Points from the study as a whole: In the analysis, a 13 V-J model separated ophthalmopathy from stable hyperthyroidism.

Among the patients, aged 18 to 65, hyperthyroidism was newly diagnosed and had lasted under 2 months. Diagnoses were established using clinical symptoms, serum thyroxine and TRAb, thyroid ultrasound and orbital computed tomography. Isolation of PBMCs was performed on around 10 ml fresh peripheral blood. This clonotype was counted only a few times. Antigen: not known. The source material, RNA transcripts, was used to amplify TCR beta CDR3 regions. The primer set for the first-round RT-PCR of the TCR CDR3 was HTBI. In TCRdb, the multiplex PCR reads were re-called with MiXCR into one record per CDR3 protein. The repertoire holds approximately 870,000 distinct CDR3 sequences, roughly 40% seen once, with more than 7% in the top ten. The V end lost 1 base, the J end lost 3 bases, and 10 bases lay between the germline ends. The germline V gene encodes CDR1 SGDLS and CDR2 YYNGEE. CDR3 size: 15 residues.

The rearrangement uses TRBV9 and TRBJ1-4, with D perhaps TRBD1 (5 bases). Specimen: blood. The receptor was isolated from a man between 18 and 35 years old with Graves' hyperthyroidism. DNA for the CDR3: TGTGCCAGCAGCGTATCAGGGTTATCTAATGAAAAACTGTTTTTT. Its translation is CASSVSGLSNEKLFF.